These 2 T cell receptor beta chains share one sample of origin, sequenced in a study of cytomegalovirus exposure and HLA in healthy donors. 60 Vbeta and 13 Jbeta primers were used in PCR. The assay was immunoSEQ multiplex PCR, and TCRdb's table has in-frame clones only and misses some. The repertoire has almost 200,000 clones, roughly 78% of them found once; the top ten carry roughly 4.5%. The specimen was PBMCs. The source is a young woman in good health and CMV-seropositive.

This clone showed up just once. This chain links TRBV13 with TRBJ1-2, with D possibly being TRBD1 (5 bases). The CDR3 is 15 amino acids. V lost 0 bases and J 4 bases, leaving 12 bases between the germline ends. CDR1 PRHDT and CDR2 FYEKMQ come from the germline V gene (reference sequence). CDR3 protein: CASSLGGGALYGYTF. In DNA, the CDR3 is TGTGCCAGCAGCTTAGGGGGAGGGGCCCTCTATGGCTACACCTTC.

The sample holds one count of this clone. V is TRBV5-1 and J is TRBJ2-1; 13 bases agree with TRBD2. Germline loops: CDR1 SGHRS, CDR2 YFSETQ. The CDR3 is 16 amino acids. The J segment lost 5 bases and the V segment lost 4 bases, leaving 6 bases of the junction unmatched. CDR3 protein: CASSRTSGRRNNEQFF. CDR3 in DNA: TGCGCCAGCAGCCGGACTAGCGGGAGAAGGAACAATGAGCAGTTCTTC.